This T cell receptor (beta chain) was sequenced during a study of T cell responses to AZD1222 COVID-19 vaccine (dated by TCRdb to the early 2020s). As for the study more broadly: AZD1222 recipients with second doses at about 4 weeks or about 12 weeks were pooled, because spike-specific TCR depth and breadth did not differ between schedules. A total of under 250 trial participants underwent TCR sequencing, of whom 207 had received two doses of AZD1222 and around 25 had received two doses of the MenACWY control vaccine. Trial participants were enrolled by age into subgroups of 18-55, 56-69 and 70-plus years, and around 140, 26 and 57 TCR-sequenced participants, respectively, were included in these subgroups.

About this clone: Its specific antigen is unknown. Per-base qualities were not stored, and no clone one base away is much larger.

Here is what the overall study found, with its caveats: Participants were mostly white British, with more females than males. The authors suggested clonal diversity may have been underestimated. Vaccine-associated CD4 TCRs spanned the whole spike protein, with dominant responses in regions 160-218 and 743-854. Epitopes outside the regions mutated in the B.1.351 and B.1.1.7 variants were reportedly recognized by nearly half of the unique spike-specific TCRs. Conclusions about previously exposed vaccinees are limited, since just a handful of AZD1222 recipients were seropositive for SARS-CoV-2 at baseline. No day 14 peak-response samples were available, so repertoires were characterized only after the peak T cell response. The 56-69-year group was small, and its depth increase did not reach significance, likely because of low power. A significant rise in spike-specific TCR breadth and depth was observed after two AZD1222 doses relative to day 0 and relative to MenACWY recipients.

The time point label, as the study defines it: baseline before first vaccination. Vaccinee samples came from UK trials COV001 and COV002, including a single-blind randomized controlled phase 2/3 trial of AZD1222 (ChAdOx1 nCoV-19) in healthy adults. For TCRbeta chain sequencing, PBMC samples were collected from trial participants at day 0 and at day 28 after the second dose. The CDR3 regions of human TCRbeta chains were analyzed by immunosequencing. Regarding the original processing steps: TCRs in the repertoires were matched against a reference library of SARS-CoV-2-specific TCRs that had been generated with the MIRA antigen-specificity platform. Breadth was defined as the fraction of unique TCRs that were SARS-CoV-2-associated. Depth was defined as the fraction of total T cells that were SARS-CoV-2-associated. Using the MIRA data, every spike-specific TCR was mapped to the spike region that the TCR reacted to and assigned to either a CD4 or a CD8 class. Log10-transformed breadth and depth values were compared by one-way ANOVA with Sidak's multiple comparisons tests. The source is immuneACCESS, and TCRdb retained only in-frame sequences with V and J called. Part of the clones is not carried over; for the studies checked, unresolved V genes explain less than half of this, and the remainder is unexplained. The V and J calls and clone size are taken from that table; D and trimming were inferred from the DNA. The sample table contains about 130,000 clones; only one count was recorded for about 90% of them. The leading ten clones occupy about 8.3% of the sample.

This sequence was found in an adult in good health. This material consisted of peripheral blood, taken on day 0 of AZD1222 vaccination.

The base sequence is TGTGCCAGCAGTTCCCCGGGGGGGCAAGGCAATGAGCAGTTCTTC. The resulting protein is CASSSPGGQGNEQFF. The chain employs TRBV28 and TRBJ2-1, with 8 junctional bases fitting TRBD2. The CDR1 and CDR2 encoded by the germline V gene are MDHEN and SYDVKM. Ends trimmed: V by 4 bases, J by 6 bases; bases unmatched to a gene: 8. The CDR3 runs 15 residues from the cysteine to the phenylalanine. The only DNA kept is the CDR3, 45 bases in frame from the first base.